The entry below gives a single T cell receptor (beta chain) sequence along with its context. Original methodology: Estimation of nucleated cell counts was performed using reference gene primer amplification. The data were produced by immunoSEQ multiplex PCR, yet TCRdb's version contains in-frame clones alone and is incomplete. V, J and clone size derive from that table, while D and trimming were established from the DNA sequence. This table has some 31,000 clones, about 90% appearing once. The sample originates from a study of blood T cell repertoires in COVID-19. Background on the study: Both acute and convalescent COVID-19 samples were obtained from the United States, Italy and Spain. PBMCs, B-cell-depleted T cells, or T cells were the source of the cDNA or gDNA that made up the material.

CDR1 LGHNA and CDR2 YSLEER come from the germline V gene. J was trimmed by 7 bases and V by 4 bases; bases with no gene match: 5. The CDR3 runs 14 residues. This clonotype was sampled from a human donor with active COVID-19. The donor label of this sample is uncertain. The chain recombines TRBV4-3 with TRBJ1-4; 8 positions agree with TRBD1. Sequenced material: peripheral blood. CDR3 nucleotide sequence: TGCGCCAGCAGCCGCGGACAGGGTGGTGAAAAACTGTTTTTT. Protein: CASSRGQGGEKLFF.